The sample holds one count of the clone carrying this TCR beta chain. The entry originates in a study of cytomegalovirus exposure and HLA in healthy donors. Primers for the PCR totalled 60 Vbeta and 13 Jbeta. Method: immunoSEQ multiplex PCR; TCRdb's copy keeps in-frame clones and lacks some. The repertoire holds 130,000 or so clones, with about 74% as singletons. The sample taken for sequencing was PBMCs. The source is a man aged 18 to 35 in good health and CMV-seropositive.

The CDR3 reads CASSSLGGYQETQYF. The DNA for the CDR3 is TGTGCCAGCAGCTCCCTCGGTGGTTACCAAGAGACCCAGTACTTC. The chain carries TRBV11-2 and TRBJ2-5, with unresolved D. The CDR3 has 15 amino acids. The V end was cut by 4 bases, the J end by 0 bases, with 12 bases between. In germline, CDR1 is SGHAT, CDR2 FQNNGV.